Below, 7 T cell receptor beta chains from the same sample are listed, as sequenced in a study of glioma-infiltrating T cells. Amplification of TCR alpha and beta CDR3 regions from RNA used iRepertoire nested multiplex PCR. TCRdb ran MiXCR on the multiplex PCR reads and lists one entry per CDR3 protein. Among about 380,000 distinct CDR3 sequences listed, 41% were seen once. Sequencing used glioma tissue, nonneoplastic brain tissue, or PBMCs (not recorded which). All receptors come from a human donor with low-grade glioma or glioblastoma, undergoing nonglioma brain surgery, or in good health (not recorded which).

The chain recombines TRBV4-3 with TRBJ2-3; 12 bases are a match to TRBD2. Germline V gene sequence: CDR1 LGHNA, CDR2 YSLEER. The V and J ends lost 1 base and 6 bases, in that order; junction bases with no gene match: 5. The CDR3 length is 16 residues. This chain's CDR3 is CASSQGASGRADTQYF. CDR3 DNA: TGCGCCAGCAGCCAAGGTGCTAGCGGGAGGGCCGATACGCAGTATTTT.

To note about this clonotype: This clone may be a read error of a much larger clone one base away. The V call is TRBV20-1, the J call TRBJ1-5, with 8 nucleotides matching TRBD1. Germline V gene sequence: CDR1 DFQATT, CDR2 SNEGSKA (reference sequence). The V gene end was trimmed by 6 bases and the J gene end by 7 bases; junction bases not matched to a gene: 14. CDR3 length equals 15 residues. CDR3 residues: CSANVQGGEYQPQHF. In DNA form, the CDR3 reads TGCAGTGCGAACGTACAGGGGGGCGAGTACCAGCCCCAGCATTTT.

CDR3 in DNA: TGTGCCAGCAATCGACTAGCGGAAGAGTTGTCCTACGAGCAGTACTTC. Translating gives CASNRLAEELSYEQYF. This chain uses TRBV6-1 with TRBJ2-7; TRBD2 aligns across 9 bases. CDR3 length equals 16 residues. Germline-derived CDR1 and CDR2 are MNHNS and SASEGT. V lost 7 bases, J lost 1 base, and 11 bases stayed unmatched.

This clonotype appeared a single time. A much larger clone differs by one base, so this may be a read error. V is TRBV6-1 and J is TRBJ1-6, with D maybe TRBD1 (6 bases). V was cut by 9 bases and J by 7 bases, with 19 bases left in between. The CDR3 sequence is 15 residues long. Germline lookup yields CDR1 MNHNS and CDR2 SASEGT. The CDR3 protein is CARRGGAGRNSPLHF. The CDR3 region has the DNA TGTGCCAGAAGAGGGGGAGCAGGGCGGAATTCACCCCTCCACTTT.

This rearrangement joins TRBV7-9 to TRBJ1-5, with D possibly TRBD1 on 5 matching bases. The CDR3 loop spans 13 amino acids. The V gene's germline CDR1 is SEHNR and CDR2 FQNEAQ (reference sequence). V lost 5 bases and J lost 8, with 13 bases in between. The DNA of the CDR3 is TGTGCCAGCAGCGGGCGACAGTGGGAGCCCCAGCATTTT. This encodes CASSGRQWEPQHF.

This chain uses TRBV4-1 with TRBJ1-2, with 11 bases matching TRBD1. V shed 4 bases, J shed 3 bases, and the junction held 7 bases outside the gene matches. Germline CDR1 reads MGHRA; CDR2 reads YSYEKL. The CDR3 length is 16 residues. The CDR3 region has the DNA TGCGCCAGCAGCCTTACGGACAGGGGGCGCGACTATGGCTACACCTTC. Encoded protein: CASSLTDRGRDYGYTF.

This clonotype occurred a few times. The V and J genes are TRBV25-1 and TRBJ2-5; D remains ambiguous. Germline CDR1 MGHDK, CDR2 SYGVNS. V lost 4 bases and J 5 bases, leaving 5 bases between the germline ends. The CDR3 extends over 11 amino acids. CDR3 loop: CASSGLETQYF. CDR3 DNA sequence: TGTGCCAGCAGTGGGTTGGAGACCCAGTACTTC.